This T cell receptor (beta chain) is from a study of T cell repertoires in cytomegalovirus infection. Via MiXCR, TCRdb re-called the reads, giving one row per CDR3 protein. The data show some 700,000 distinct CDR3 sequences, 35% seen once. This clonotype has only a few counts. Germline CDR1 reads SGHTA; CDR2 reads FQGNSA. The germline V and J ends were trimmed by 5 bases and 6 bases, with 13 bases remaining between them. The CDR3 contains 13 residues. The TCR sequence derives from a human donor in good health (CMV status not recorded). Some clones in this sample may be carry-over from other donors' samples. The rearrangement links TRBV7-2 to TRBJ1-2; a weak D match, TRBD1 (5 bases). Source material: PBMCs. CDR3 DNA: TGTGCCAGCAGCCCCCGTCGGGGCCATGGCTACACCTTC. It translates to CASSPRRGHGYTF.